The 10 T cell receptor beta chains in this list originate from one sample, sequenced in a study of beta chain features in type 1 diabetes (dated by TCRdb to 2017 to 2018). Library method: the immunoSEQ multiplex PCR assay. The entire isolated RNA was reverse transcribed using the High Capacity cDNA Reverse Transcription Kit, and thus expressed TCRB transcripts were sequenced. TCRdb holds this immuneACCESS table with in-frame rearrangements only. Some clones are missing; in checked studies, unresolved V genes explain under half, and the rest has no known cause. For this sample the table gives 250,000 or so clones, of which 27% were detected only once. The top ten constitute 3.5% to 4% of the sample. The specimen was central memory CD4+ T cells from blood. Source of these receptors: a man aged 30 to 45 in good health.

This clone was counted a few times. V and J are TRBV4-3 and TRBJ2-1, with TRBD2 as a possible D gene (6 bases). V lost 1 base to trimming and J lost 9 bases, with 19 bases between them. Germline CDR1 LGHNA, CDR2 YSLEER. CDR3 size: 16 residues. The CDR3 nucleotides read TGCGCCAGCAGCCAAGGGACGGGAGAAAAGGGTAGTGAGCAGTTCTTC. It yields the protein CASSQGTGEKGSEQFF.

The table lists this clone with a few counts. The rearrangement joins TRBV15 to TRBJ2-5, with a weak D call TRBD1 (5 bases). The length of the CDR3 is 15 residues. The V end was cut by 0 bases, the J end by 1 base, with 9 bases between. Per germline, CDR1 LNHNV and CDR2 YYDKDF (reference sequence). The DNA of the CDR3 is TGTGCCACCAGCAGAGATCCGACAGCCCAAGAGACCCAGTACTTC. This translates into CATSRDPTAQETQYF.

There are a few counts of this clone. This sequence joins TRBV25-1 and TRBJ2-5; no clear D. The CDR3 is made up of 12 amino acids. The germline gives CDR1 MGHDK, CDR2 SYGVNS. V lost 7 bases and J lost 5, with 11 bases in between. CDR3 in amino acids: CASTQEVETQYF. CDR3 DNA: TGTGCCAGCACCCAAGAGGTGGAGACCCAGTACTTC.

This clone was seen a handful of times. The CDR3 DNA follows: TGTGCCAGCTCCCAGGGCCCGGGCAGGATGAACACTGAAGCTTTCTTT. Amino acid sequence: CASSQGPGRMNTEAFF. The V gene is TRBV6-6, the J gene TRBJ1-1, with D possibly TRBD1 on 5 matching bases. CDR3 length: 16 amino acids. Between the trimmed V and J ends, which lost 8 bases and 0 bases, there was a span of 19 bases. Germline lookup yields CDR1 MNHNY and CDR2 SVGAGI (reference sequence).

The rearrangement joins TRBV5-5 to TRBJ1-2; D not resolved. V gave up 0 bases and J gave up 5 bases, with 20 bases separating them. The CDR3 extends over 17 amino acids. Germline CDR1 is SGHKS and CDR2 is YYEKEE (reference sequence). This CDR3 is CASSLGSLEAGLYGYTF. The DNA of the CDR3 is TGTGCCAGCAGCTTGGGGAGTCTAGAGGCAGGCCTATATGGCTACACCTTC.

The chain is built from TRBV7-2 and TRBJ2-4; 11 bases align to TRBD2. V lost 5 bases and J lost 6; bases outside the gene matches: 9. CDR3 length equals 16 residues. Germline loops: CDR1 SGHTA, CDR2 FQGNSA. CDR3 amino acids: CASSPRPGLAANIQYF. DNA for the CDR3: TGTGCCAGCAGCCCTCGGCCGGGACTAGCGGCAAACATTCAGTACTTC.

The CDR3 reads CASSQEGRPGVDEQFF. For the CDR3, the DNA is TGTGCCAGCAGCCAAGAGGGACGGCCGGGGGTGGATGAGCAGTTCTTC. The chain recombines TRBV4-2 with TRBJ2-1; D is perhaps TRBD2 (6 bases). The CDR3 has 16 residues. CDR1 is LGHNA, CDR2 YNFKEQ, per germline. V dropped 0 bases and J dropped 8 bases, with 17 bases sitting between them.

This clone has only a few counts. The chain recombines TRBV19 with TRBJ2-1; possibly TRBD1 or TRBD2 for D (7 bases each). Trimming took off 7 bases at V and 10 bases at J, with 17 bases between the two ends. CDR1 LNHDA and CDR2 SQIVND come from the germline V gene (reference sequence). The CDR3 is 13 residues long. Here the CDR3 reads CASTKGAGVEQFF. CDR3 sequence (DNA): TGTGCCAGTACCAAGGGGGCGGGAGTCGAGCAGTTCTTC.

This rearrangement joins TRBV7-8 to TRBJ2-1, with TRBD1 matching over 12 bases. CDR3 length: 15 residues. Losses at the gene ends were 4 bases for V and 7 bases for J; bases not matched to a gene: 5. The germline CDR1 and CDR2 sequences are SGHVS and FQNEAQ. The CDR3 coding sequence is TGTGCCAGCAGCTCCGGGACAGGGGGCTGGAATGAGCAGTTCTTC. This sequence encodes CASSSGTGGWNEQFF.

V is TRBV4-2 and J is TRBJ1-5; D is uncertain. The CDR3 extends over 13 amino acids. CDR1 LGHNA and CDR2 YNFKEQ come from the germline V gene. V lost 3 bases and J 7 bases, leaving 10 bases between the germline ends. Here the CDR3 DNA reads TGTGCCAGCAGCCAGACGAGGGAACAGCCCCAGCATTTT. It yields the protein CASSQTREQPQHF.